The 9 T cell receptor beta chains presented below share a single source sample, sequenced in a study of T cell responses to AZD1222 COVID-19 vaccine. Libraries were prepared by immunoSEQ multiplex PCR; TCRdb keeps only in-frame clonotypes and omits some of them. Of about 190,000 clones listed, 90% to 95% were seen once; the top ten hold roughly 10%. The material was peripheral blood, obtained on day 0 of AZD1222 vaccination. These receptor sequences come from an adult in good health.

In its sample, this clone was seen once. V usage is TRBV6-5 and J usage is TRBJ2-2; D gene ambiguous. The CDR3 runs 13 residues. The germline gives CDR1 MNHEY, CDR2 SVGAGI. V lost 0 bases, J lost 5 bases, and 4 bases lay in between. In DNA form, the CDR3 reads TGTGCCAGCAGTTACTCGGCGACCGGGGAGCTGTTTTTT. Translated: CASSYSATGELFF.

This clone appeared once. CDR3 nucleotide sequence: TGTGCCAGCAGTGAATACGGAGGCAATCAGCCCCAGCATTTT. Its protein is CASSEYGGNQPQHF. The rearrangement uses TRBV25-1 and TRBJ1-5; D uncertain. CDR1 and CDR2 from the germline V gene are MGHDK and SYGVNS. The CDR3 length is 14 residues. V was clipped by 0 bases and J by 2 bases, with 5 bases between them.

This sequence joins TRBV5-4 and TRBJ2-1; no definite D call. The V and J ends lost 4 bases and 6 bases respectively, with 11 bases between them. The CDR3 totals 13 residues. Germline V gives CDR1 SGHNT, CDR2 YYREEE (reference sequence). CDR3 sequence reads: CASSPDPLNEQFF. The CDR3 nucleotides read TGTGCCAGCAGCCCGGATCCTCTCAATGAGCAGTTCTTC.

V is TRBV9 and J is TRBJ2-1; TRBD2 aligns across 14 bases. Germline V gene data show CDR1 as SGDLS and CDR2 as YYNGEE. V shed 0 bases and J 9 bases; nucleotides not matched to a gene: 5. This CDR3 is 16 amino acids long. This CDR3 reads CASSVAGLAGELEQFF. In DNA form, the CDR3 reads TGTGCCAGCAGCGTAGCGGGACTAGCGGGAGAACTTGAGCAGTTCTTC.

The CDR3: CASSLPLSGSYNEQFF. Written as DNA, the CDR3 is TGTGCCAGCAGCTTACCCCTTAGCGGCTCCTACAATGAGCAGTTCTTC. The J gene is TRBJ2-1, the V gene TRBV11-1, with a possible D match to TRBD2 (6 bases). This CDR3 contains 16 residues. Trimming left V 2 bases short and J 0 bases short, with 11 bases between. Germline V CDR1 and CDR2: SGHAT, FQDESV (reference sequence).

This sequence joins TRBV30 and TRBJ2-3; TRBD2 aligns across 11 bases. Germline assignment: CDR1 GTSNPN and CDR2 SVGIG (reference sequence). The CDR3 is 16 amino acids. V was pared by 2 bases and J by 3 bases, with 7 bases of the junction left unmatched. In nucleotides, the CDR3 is TGTGCCTGGAGTTTCGCCGCTAGCGGGAGGACAGATACGCAGTATTTT. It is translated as CAWSFAASGRTDTQYF.

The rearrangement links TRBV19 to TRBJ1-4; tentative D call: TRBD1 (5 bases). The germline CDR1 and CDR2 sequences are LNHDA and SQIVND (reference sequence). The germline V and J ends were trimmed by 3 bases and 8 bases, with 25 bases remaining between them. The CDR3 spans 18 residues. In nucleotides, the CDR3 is TGTGCCAGTAGTATTCCCAGCCTCGACAGACGGGTTGGGGAAAAACTGTTTTTT. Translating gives CASSIPSLDRRVGEKLFF.

The chain's CDR3 is CASSTQTGYNSPLHF. The DNA for the CDR3 is TGTGCCAGTAGTACCCAGACGGGCTATAATTCACCCCTCCACTTT. The chain recombines TRBV19 with TRBJ1-6; D unresolved. V lost 4 bases and J lost 3, with 10 bases in between. Per the germline V gene, CDR1 is LNHDA and CDR2 is SQIVND (reference sequence). This CDR3 spans 15 amino acids.

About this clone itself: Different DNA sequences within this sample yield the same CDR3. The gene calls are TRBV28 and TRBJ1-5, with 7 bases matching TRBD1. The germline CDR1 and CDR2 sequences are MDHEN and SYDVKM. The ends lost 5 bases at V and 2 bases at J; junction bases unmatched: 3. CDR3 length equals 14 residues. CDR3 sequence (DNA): TGTGCCAGCAGTCAAACAGGGGGCAATCAGCCCCAGCATTTT. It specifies CASSQTGGNQPQHF.